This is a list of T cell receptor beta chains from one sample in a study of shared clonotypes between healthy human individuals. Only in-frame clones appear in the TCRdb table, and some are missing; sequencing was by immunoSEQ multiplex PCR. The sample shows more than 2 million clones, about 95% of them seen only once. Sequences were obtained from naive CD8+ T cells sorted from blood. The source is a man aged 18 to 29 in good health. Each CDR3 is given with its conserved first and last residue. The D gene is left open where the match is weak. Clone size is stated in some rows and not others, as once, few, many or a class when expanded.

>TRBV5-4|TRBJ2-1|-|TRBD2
CASSFGGGYNEQFF
TGTGCCAGCAGCTTTGGCGGGGGCTACAATGAGCAGTTCTTC
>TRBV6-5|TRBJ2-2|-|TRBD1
CASSYRGQGPGELFF
TGTGCCAGCAGTTACAGGGGACAGGGCCCCGGGGAGCTGTTTTTT
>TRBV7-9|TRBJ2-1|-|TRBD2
CASSYLAGGNDNEQFF
TGTGCCAGCAGCTACTTAGCGGGGGGGAATGACAATGAGCAGTTCTTC
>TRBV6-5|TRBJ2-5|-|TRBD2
CASSSPLHTSGETQYF
TGTGCCAGCAGTTCCCCCCTCCATACTAGCGGCGAGACCCAGTACTTC
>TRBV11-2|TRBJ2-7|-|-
CASSPFGGANYEQYF
TGTGCCAGCAGCCCGTTTGGGGGCGCAAACTACGAGCAGTACTTC
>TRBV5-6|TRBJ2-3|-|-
CASSLETDTQYF
TGTGCCAGCAGCTTGGAAACAGATACGCAGTATTTT
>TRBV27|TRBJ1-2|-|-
CASSPGSTAGYGYTF
TGTGCCAGCAGCCCTGGTTCCACTGCTGGCTATGGCTACACCTTC
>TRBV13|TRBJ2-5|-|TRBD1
CASSLGQGQETQYF
TGTGCCAGCAGCTTAGGACAGGGGCAAGAGACCCAGTACTTC
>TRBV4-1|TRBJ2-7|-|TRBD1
CASSQRTGPYEQYF
TGCGCCAGCAGCCAACGGACAGGGCCCTACGAGCAGTACTTC
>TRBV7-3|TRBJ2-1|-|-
CASSPVADSYNEQFF
TGTGCCAGCAGCCCCGTAGCGGACTCCTACAATGAGCAGTTCTTC
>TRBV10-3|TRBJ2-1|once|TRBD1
CAISDGEGQGTNEQFF
TGTGCCATCAGTGATGGTGAAGGACAGGGTACCAATGAGCAGTTCTTC
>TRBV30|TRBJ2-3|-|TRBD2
CAWSWTRSDTQYF
TGTGCCTGGTCTTGGACTAGGTCAGATACGCAGTATTTT
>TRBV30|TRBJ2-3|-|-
CAWSVGLGQSSTDTQYF
TGTGCCTGGAGTGTAGGTCTAGGGCAGTCTAGCACAGATACGCAGTATTTT
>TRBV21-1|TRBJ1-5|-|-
CASRTTPSNQPQHF
TGTGCCAGCAGGACGACACCTAGCAATCAGCCCCAGCATTTT